Listed below are T cell receptor beta chains from one sample, sequenced in a study of HIV-infected patients and healthy controls. TCRdb fed the 5' RACE reads into MiXCR, producing one record per CDR3 protein. The table lists 8,000 to 9,500 distinct CDR3 sequences, about 9.3% of them singletons. The sample was blood, taken during antiretroviral therapy. The origin of the receptors is an adult with HIV infection. Each CDR3 is given with its conserved first and last residue. D genes are given only for firm matches. Size values are once, few and many counts, or a class for expanded clones, and some rows have none.

clone_size: many
v_call: TRBV7-2
j_call: TRBJ1-2
d_call: TRBD1
cdr3_nt: TGTGCCAGCAGCTTGCGACAGGGTCGCAATGGCTACACCTTC
cdr3_aa: CASSLRQGRNGYTF

clone_size: many
v_call: TRBV29-1
j_call: TRBJ2-2
d_call: TRBD2
cdr3_nt: TGCAGCGCCGGCGGACTAGCGGCCACCGGGGAGCTGTTTTTT
cdr3_aa: CSAGGLAATGELFF

clone_size: medium-sized
v_call: TRBV5-1
j_call: TRBJ2-5
d_call: TRBD2
cdr3_nt: TGCGCCAGCAGTCAGACTAGCGGAGCAAGGCCCACGTGGGAGACCCAGTACTTC
cdr3_aa: CASSQTSGARPTWETQYF

clone_size: few
v_call: TRBV6-5
j_call: TRBJ1-3
d_call: .
cdr3_nt: TGTGCCAGCAGTTACTCGGCTCACCACCTTACTGGAAACACCATATATTTT
cdr3_aa: CASSYSAHHLTGNTIYF

clone_size: many
v_call: TRBV12-5
j_call: TRBJ1-1
d_call: .
cdr3_nt: TGTGCTAGTGGACGAGGGCTCGAAGCTTTCTTT
cdr3_aa: CASGRGLEAFF

clone_size: .
v_call: TRBV3-1
j_call: TRBJ1-1
d_call: .
cdr3_nt: TGTGCCAGCAGCCAGAACCAGGGAGCTGAAGCTTTCTTT
cdr3_aa: CASSQNQGAEAFF

clone_size: .
v_call: TRBV12-3/TRBV12-4
j_call: TRBJ1-1
d_call: .
cdr3_nt: TGTGCCAGCAGTTTGAGGCTGAACACTGAAGCTTTCTTT
cdr3_aa: CASSLRLNTEAFF

clone_size: many
v_call: TRBV25-1
j_call: TRBJ2-1
d_call: .
cdr3_nt: TGTGCCAGCAGTGAATTAACAGGACAGTCCTTCCCTGAGCAGTTCTTC
cdr3_aa: CASSELTGQSFPEQFF

clone_size: medium-sized
v_call: TRBV20-1
j_call: TRBJ2-1
d_call: .
cdr3_nt: TGCAGTGCTAGCGGGGGGCACAATGAGCAGTTCTTC
cdr3_aa: CSASGGHNEQFF

clone_size: few
v_call: TRBV30
j_call: TRBJ2-7
d_call: TRBD2
cdr3_nt: TGTGCCTGGAGGGAAGGACTAGCGGGAGACTACGAGCAGTACTTC
cdr3_aa: CAWREGLAGDYEQYF

clone_size: many
v_call: TRBV6-1
j_call: TRBJ1-1
d_call: .
cdr3_nt: TGTGCCAGCAGTTCCCCAGGGGCGAATGGTGAAGCTTTCTTT
cdr3_aa: CASSSPGANGEAFF

clone_size: many
v_call: TRBV5-6
j_call: TRBJ2-2
d_call: .
cdr3_nt: TGTGCCAGCAGCTTTTTGATGCGCCCGAACACCGGGGAGCTGTTTTTT
cdr3_aa: CASSFLMRPNTGELFF

clone_size: medium-sized
v_call: TRBV2
j_call: TRBJ1-5
d_call: .
cdr3_nt: TGTGCCAGCAGACAGGGTTGGGAAAGTCAGCCCCAGCATTTT
cdr3_aa: CASRQGWESQPQHF

clone_size: once
v_call: TRBV7-2
j_call: TRBJ1-1
d_call: .
cdr3_nt: TGTGCCAGCAGCATAACAGGGAGGACTGAAGCTTTCTTT
cdr3_aa: CASSITGRTEAFF

clone_size: medium-sized
v_call: TRBV20-1
j_call: TRBJ1-1
d_call: .
cdr3_nt: TGCAGTGCTAGTCCCGGGGTAGGGGACACTGAAGCTTTCTTT
cdr3_aa: CSASPGVGDTEAFF

clone_size: many
v_call: TRBV12-3/TRBV12-4
j_call: TRBJ2-2
d_call: .
cdr3_nt: TGTGCCAGCAGACCCGATTCCGGGAAGAACACCGGGGAGCTGTTTTTT
cdr3_aa: CASRPDSGKNTGELFF

clone_size: many
v_call: TRBV19
j_call: TRBJ1-2
d_call: .
cdr3_nt: TGTGCCAGTAGTATAGATGAGGGCTCTTCCTATGGCTACACCTTC
cdr3_aa: CASSIDEGSSYGYTF

clone_size: many
v_call: TRBV2
j_call: TRBJ2-3
d_call: .
cdr3_nt: TGTGCCACCACTGTAGGGACATCTAAACACACAGATACGCAGTATTTT
cdr3_aa: CATTVGTSKHTDTQYF

clone_size: many
v_call: TRBV10-3
j_call: TRBJ2-1
d_call: .
cdr3_nt: TGTGCCATCAGTCCCACTAATACAGACAATGAGCAGTTCTTC
cdr3_aa: CAISPTNTDNEQFF

clone_size: many
v_call: TRBV20-1
j_call: TRBJ2-3
d_call: .
cdr3_nt: TGCAGTGCTGGCCTAGATAGCACAGATACGCAGTATTTT
cdr3_aa: CSAGLDSTDTQYF

clone_size: many
v_call: TRBV29-1
j_call: TRBJ1-2
d_call: .
cdr3_nt: TGCAGCGTTGAATTATGGCAGGGGCGAGGCTACACCTTC
cdr3_aa: CSVELWQGRGYTF

clone_size: .
v_call: TRBV20-1
j_call: TRBJ2-1
d_call: TRBD1
cdr3_nt: TGCAGTGCTAGAAATGGGGACAGGGCCAATGAGCAGTTCTTC
cdr3_aa: CSARNGDRANEQFF

clone_size: medium-sized
v_call: TRBV5-1
j_call: TRBJ2-3
d_call: TRBD2
cdr3_nt: TGCGCCAGCAGCTCCCTCGGACTAGCAGTCCCAGATACGCAGTATTTT
cdr3_aa: CASSSLGLAVPDTQYF

clone_size: many
v_call: TRBV11-3
j_call: TRBJ2-1
d_call: .
cdr3_nt: TGTGCCAGCAGCTCAAAAAATGAGCAGTTCTTC
cdr3_aa: CASSSKNEQFF

clone_size: many
v_call: TRBV6-6
j_call: TRBJ2-3
d_call: .
cdr3_nt: TGTGCCAGCTCAACAGGCGGCCCGCAGTATTTT
cdr3_aa: CASSTGGPQYF

clone_size: many
v_call: TRBV12-3/TRBV12-4
j_call: TRBJ1-1
d_call: .
cdr3_nt: TGTGCCAGCAGTTTTTTTACCCCGGGACAACGCTTAATGAACACTGAAGCTTTCTTT
cdr3_aa: CASSFFTPGQRLMNTEAFF

clone_size: medium-sized
v_call: TRBV2
j_call: TRBJ2-3
d_call: TRBD2
cdr3_nt: TGTGCCAGCACCGGACTAGAGGACACAGATACGCAGTATTTT
cdr3_aa: CASTGLEDTDTQYF

clone_size: medium-sized
v_call: TRBV29-1
j_call: TRBJ2-1
d_call: .
cdr3_nt: TGCAGCGTTGTTTCAGCAATCTCCTACAATGAGCAGTTCTTC
cdr3_aa: CSVVSAISYNEQFF

clone_size: .
v_call: TRBV6-1
j_call: TRBJ2-3
d_call: .
cdr3_nt: TGTGCCAGCAGTGTTATACGCTCACACACAGATACGCAGTATTTT
cdr3_aa: CASSVIRSHTDTQYF

clone_size: .
v_call: TRBV20-1
j_call: TRBJ2-3
d_call: TRBD2
cdr3_nt: TGCAGTGCTAGAAGGGGAGGGAGCACAGATACGCAGTATTTT
cdr3_aa: CSARRGGSTDTQYF

clone_size: many
v_call: TRBV7-9
j_call: TRBJ2-1
d_call: TRBD2
cdr3_nt: TGTGCCAGCAGACAGCTTATGGTAGCGGGGGGACCCTCCTACAATGAGCAGTTCTTC
cdr3_aa: CASRQLMVAGGPSYNEQFF

clone_size: many
v_call: TRBV6-5
j_call: TRBJ2-1
d_call: TRBD2
cdr3_nt: TGTGCCAGCAGTTACTCGGGGACTAGTAGTATTGAGCAGTTCTTC
cdr3_aa: CASSYSGTSSIEQFF

clone_size: .
v_call: TRBV2
j_call: TRBJ1-5
d_call: .
cdr3_nt: TGTGCCAGCAGTACAGGGCGCAATCAGCCCCAGCATTTT
cdr3_aa: CASSTGRNQPQHF

clone_size: many
v_call: TRBV12-3/TRBV12-4
j_call: TRBJ2-1
d_call: TRBD2
cdr3_nt: TGTGCCAGCAGCCAGTGGGGGGGGGGAAATGAGCAGTTCTTC
cdr3_aa: CASSQWGGGNEQFF

clone_size: medium-sized
v_call: TRBV5-4
j_call: TRBJ2-2
d_call: .
cdr3_nt: TGTGCCAGCAGCGACGGGCCAAGCGCCGGGGAGCTGTTTTTT
cdr3_aa: CASSDGPSAGELFF

clone_size: .
v_call: TRBV15
j_call: TRBJ2-2
d_call: TRBD2
cdr3_nt: TGTGCCACCAGCAGGGGCAGCGGGGCGAACTTTGGGACCGGGGAGCTGTTTTTT
cdr3_aa: CATSRGSGANFGTGELFF

clone_size: many
v_call: TRBV13
j_call: TRBJ2-1
d_call: TRBD2
cdr3_nt: TGTGCCAGCACCGTACTAGCGGGAGTTCTTCCTCTCCATTCCCACGGGGAGCAGTTCTTC
cdr3_aa: CASTVLAGVLPLHSHGEQFF

clone_size: many
v_call: TRBV5-1
j_call: TRBJ2-2
d_call: .
cdr3_nt: TGCGCCAGCAGCTTAAGTCATGACAGAAACACCGGGGAGCTGTTTTTT
cdr3_aa: CASSLSHDRNTGELFF

clone_size: medium-sized
v_call: TRBV12-3/TRBV12-4
j_call: TRBJ1-4
d_call: TRBD1
cdr3_nt: TGTGCCAGCAGAGGACAGGTCTATGAAAAACTGTTTTTT
cdr3_aa: CASRGQVYEKLFF

clone_size: few
v_call: TRBV18
j_call: TRBJ2-1
d_call: .
cdr3_nt: TGTGCCAGCTCACCTGGGACGGGGAGCTCCTACAATGAGCAGTTCTTC
cdr3_aa: CASSPGTGSSYNEQFF

clone_size: many
v_call: TRBV5-4
j_call: TRBJ2-4
d_call: TRBD2
cdr3_nt: TGTGCCAGCAGCTTGGATAGCGGGGGGGTCGTGGACAAAAACATTCAGTACTTC
cdr3_aa: CASSLDSGGVVDKNIQYF

clone_size: many
v_call: TRBV7-8
j_call: TRBJ1-5
d_call: .
cdr3_nt: TGTGCCAGCAGCTTAAGACGAAATCAGCCCCAGCATTTT
cdr3_aa: CASSLRRNQPQHF

clone_size: .
v_call: TRBV6-5
j_call: TRBJ1-2
d_call: TRBD1
cdr3_nt: TGTGCCGCAGGGGGTTGGGACTATGGCTACACCTTC
cdr3_aa: CAAGGWDYGYTF

clone_size: many
v_call: TRBV29-1
j_call: TRBJ1-1
d_call: .
cdr3_nt: TGCAGCCCTGTAAAGCCAGGGTTGAACACTGAAGCTTTCTTT
cdr3_aa: CSPVKPGLNTEAFF

clone_size: many
v_call: TRBV6-5
j_call: TRBJ1-5
d_call: TRBD1
cdr3_nt: TGTGCCAGCAGCCCCGGACAGGGGCGTCAGCCCCAGCATTTT
cdr3_aa: CASSPGQGRQPQHF

clone_size: .
v_call: TRBV2
j_call: TRBJ1-1
d_call: .
cdr3_nt: TGTGCCAGCAGTGAGAGATGGGAGACTGAAGCTTTCTTT
cdr3_aa: CASSERWETEAFF

clone_size: medium-sized
v_call: TRBV7-9
j_call: TRBJ1-4
d_call: .
cdr3_nt: TGTGCCAGCAGCCCCTCTGGGACTTCAGGGGCCTTGAACGGGGCTAATGAAAAACTGTTTTTT
cdr3_aa: CASSPSGTSGALNGANEKLFF